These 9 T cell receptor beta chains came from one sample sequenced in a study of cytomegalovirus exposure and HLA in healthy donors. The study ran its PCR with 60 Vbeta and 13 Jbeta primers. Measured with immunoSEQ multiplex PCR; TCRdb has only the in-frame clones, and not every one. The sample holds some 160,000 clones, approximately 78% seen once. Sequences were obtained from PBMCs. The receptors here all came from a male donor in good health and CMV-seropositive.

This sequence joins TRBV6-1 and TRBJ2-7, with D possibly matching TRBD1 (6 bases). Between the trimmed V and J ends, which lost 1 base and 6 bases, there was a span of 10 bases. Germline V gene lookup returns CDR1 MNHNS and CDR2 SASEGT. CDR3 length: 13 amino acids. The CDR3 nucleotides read TGTGCCAGCAGTGAAGTCTGGGGGCGCGAGCAGTACTTC. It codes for CASSEVWGREQYF.

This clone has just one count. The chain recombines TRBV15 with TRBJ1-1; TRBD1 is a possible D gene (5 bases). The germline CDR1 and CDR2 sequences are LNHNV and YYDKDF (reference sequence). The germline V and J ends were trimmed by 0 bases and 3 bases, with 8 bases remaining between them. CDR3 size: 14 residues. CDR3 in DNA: TGTGCCACCAGCAGAGAGGGGGGGTACACTGAAGCTTTCTTT. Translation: CATSREGGYTEAFF.

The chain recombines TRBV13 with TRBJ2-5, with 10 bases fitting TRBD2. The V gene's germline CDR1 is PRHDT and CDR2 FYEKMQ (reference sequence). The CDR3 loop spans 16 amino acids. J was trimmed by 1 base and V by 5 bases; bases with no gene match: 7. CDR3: CASSPEASGSQETQYF. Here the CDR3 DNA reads TGTGCCAGCAGCCCCGAGGCTAGCGGGAGCCAAGAGACCCAGTACTTC.

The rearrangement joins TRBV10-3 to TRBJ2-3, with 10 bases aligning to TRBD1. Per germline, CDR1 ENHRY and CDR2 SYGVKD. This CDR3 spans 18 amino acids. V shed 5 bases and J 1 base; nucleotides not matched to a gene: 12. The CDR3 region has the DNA TGTGCCATCAGTAGAACCGGGACAGGGGAGTATCGCACAGATACGCAGTATTTT. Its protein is CAISRTGTGEYRTDTQYF.

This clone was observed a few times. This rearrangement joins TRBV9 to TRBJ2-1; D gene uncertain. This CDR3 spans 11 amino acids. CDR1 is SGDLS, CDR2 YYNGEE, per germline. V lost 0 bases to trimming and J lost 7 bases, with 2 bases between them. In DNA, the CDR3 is TGTGCCAGCAGCGTAGCAAATGAGCAGTTCTTC. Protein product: CASSVANEQFF.

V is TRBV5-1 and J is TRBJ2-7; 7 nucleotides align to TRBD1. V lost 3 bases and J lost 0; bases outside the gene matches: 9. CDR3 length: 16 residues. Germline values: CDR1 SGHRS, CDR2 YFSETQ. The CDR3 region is CASSSLTGASSYEQYF. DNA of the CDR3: TGCGCCAGCAGCTCGCTAACAGGGGCCAGCTCCTACGAGCAGTACTTC.

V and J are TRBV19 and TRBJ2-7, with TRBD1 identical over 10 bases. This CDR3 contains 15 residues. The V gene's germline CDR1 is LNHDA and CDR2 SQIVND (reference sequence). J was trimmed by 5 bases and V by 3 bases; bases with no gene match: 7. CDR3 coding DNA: TGTGCCAGTAGTATCCGACAGGGGGCAAGGGACGAGCAGTACTTC. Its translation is CASSIRQGARDEQYF.

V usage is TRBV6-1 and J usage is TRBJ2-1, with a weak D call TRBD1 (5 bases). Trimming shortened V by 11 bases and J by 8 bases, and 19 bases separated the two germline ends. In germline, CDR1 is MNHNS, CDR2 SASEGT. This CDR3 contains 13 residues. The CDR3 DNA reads TGTGCCTCTCAACCAGGACAAAGCTATGAGCAGTTCTTC. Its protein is CASQPGQSYEQFF.

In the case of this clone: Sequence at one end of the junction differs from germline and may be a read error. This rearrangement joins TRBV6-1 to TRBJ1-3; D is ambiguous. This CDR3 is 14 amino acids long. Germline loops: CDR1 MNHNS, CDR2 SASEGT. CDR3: CASREVSSGNTIYF. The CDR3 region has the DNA TGTGCCAGCAGGGAAGTGAGCTCTGGAAACACCATATATTTT.